Listed here are 27 T cell receptor beta chains from one sample, sequenced in a study of CD8 T cells in ankylosing spondylitis. Via MiXCR, TCRdb re-called the 5' RACE reads, giving one row per CDR3 protein. The sample lists 750,000 to 850,000 distinct CDR3 sequences; roughly 12% were seen once. For these receptors, no antigen is known. Findings of the study overall: Ankylosing spondylitis blood appeared to be characterized by a TCR beta motif of eight or nine highly homologous variants.

Specimen: blood, either unsorted or a sorted T cell fraction (not recorded which). The source of these receptors is a male donor with ankylosing spondylitis.

This clonotype was counted at least ten times. The gene calls are TRBV9 and TRBJ2-3; D is unclear. Germline CDR1 SGDLS, CDR2 YYNGEE. There are 15 residues in the CDR3. The V end was cut by 4 bases, the J end by 4 bases, with 16 bases between. In DNA, the CDR3 is TGTGCCAGCAGCCCCGGCGGTGGTTGGGCAGATACGCAGTATTTT. It translates to CASSPGGGWADTQYF.

This clonotype was picked up many times. The chain employs TRBV29-1 and TRBJ2-2; 7 bases fit TRBD2. The V and J ends lost 7 bases and 1 base, in that order; junction bases with no gene match: 9. Looked up from germline, CDR1 is SQVTM and CDR2 is ANQGSEA. This CDR3 region has 15 residues. The CDR3 loop is CSAGSPGGNTGELFF. The CDR3 DNA is TGCAGCGCCGGAAGTCCGGGAGGGAACACCGGGGAGCTGTTTTTT.

This clonotype has just a few counts. The rearrangement uses TRBV9 and TRBJ2-1; D gene unclear. The CDR3 runs to 16 residues. The germline CDR1 and CDR2 sequences are SGDLS and YYNGEE. V dropped 3 bases and J dropped 4 bases, with 17 bases sitting between them. CDR3 sequence reads: CASSGPAGPAYNEQFF. The CDR3 nucleotides read TGTGCCAGCAGCGGCCCGGCAGGTCCCGCTTACAATGAGCAGTTCTTC.

This clonotype was detected only a few times. The chain has TRBV24-1 and TRBJ2-7; D gene uncertain. CDR1 is KGHDR, CDR2 SFDVKD, per germline. This CDR3 is built from 12 residues. Trimming took 4 bases from V and 7 from J, leaving 10 bases between them. In nucleotides, the CDR3 is TGTGCCACCAGTGAAAGGGATGGGGAGCAGTACTTC. Its protein product is CATSERDGEQYF.

The gene calls are TRBV5-1 and TRBJ2-3, with TRBD2 matching over 10 bases. CDR3 length: 17 amino acids. After removal of 5 bases from V and 2 bases from J, the junction contained 11 bases not matched to a gene. Germline V CDR1 and CDR2: SGHRS, YFSETQ. The chain's CDR3 is CASSPGLADSLTDTQYF. DNA of the CDR3: TGCGCCAGCAGTCCCGGACTAGCGGACTCCCTCACAGATACGCAGTATTTT.

In this sample, this clonotype turned up many times. The rearrangement links TRBV7-2 to TRBJ2-5; D is undetermined. From germline, CDR1 is SGHTA and CDR2 FQGNSA. The CDR3 runs 14 residues. Trimming pared 1 base from V and 6 bases from J, leaving 12 bases between. This chain's CDR3 is CASSLGRILKTQYF. The CDR3 DNA reads TGTGCCAGCAGCTTAGGACGGATCCTAAAGACCCAGTACTTC.

The V call is TRBV10-3, the J call TRBJ2-5; no clear D gene. Per the germline V gene, CDR1 is ENHRY and CDR2 is SYGVKD. This CDR3 is built from 14 residues. V dropped 10 bases and J dropped 1 base, with 16 bases sitting between them. CDR3 residues: CATTLGKTQETQYF. The CDR3 coding sequence is TGTGCCACCACTCTGGGCAAGACCCAAGAGACCCAGTACTTC.

This clonotype was seen only a few times. The chain joins TRBV4-3 to TRBJ1-1, with D unclear. Per the germline V gene, CDR1 is LGHNA and CDR2 is YSLEER. The length of the CDR3 is 16 residues. Trimming removed 1 base from V and 6 bases from J, with 18 bases in between. The CDR3 spells CASSQGPDLLGAEAFF. As DNA, the CDR3 is TGCGCCAGCAGCCAAGGCCCGGATTTACTGGGAGCTGAAGCTTTCTTT.

The chain couples TRBV5-1 to TRBJ1-1; 7 bases are shared with TRBD1. Germline loops: CDR1 SGHRS, CDR2 YFSETQ. V lost 7 bases, J lost 6 bases, and 6 bases stayed unmatched. This CDR3 contains 12 residues. The CDR3 here is CASWGQRAEAFF. The CDR3 DNA is TGCGCCAGCTGGGGACAGCGCGCTGAAGCTTTCTTT.

This clonotype was seen a few times. The chain has TRBV4-3 and TRBJ2-2, with 8 bases identical to TRBD2. From germline, CDR1 is LGHNA and CDR2 YSLEER. With 3 bases clipped from V and 2 bases from J, the junction kept 5 bases outside the gene matches. The CDR3 runs to 16 residues. The CDR3 protein is CASSHSGLANTGELFF. CDR3 in DNA: TGCGCCAGCAGCCATTCAGGACTAGCAAACACCGGGGAGCTGTTTTTT.

The chain has TRBV4-2 and TRBJ1-1; D not certain. V lost 5 bases to trimming and J lost 0 bases, with 7 bases between them. The CDR3 runs 13 residues. From germline, CDR1 is LGHNA and CDR2 YNFKEQ. The CDR3 DNA sequence: TGTGCCAGCAGCTACCGATTGAACACTGAAGCTTTCTTT. It specifies CASSYRLNTEAFF.

The chain links TRBV5-1 to TRBJ1-1, with 7 bases that match TRBD1. This CDR3 has 13 amino acids. Germline V CDR1 and CDR2: SGHRS, YFSETQ. V gave up 0 bases and J gave up 6 bases; unmatched junction bases: 2. The CDR3 sequence is CASSLATGAEAFF. DNA for the CDR3: TGCGCCAGCAGCTTGGCCACAGGGGCTGAAGCTTTCTTT.

Many counts were recorded for this clonotype. The gene calls are TRBV7-2 and TRBJ1-1; 8 nucleotides align to TRBD1. In germline, CDR1 is SGHTA, CDR2 FQGNSA. Germline trimming cut 5 bases from V and 3 bases from J; bases unmatched to any gene: 8. This CDR3 region has 15 residues. Here the CDR3 DNA reads TGTGCCAGCAGCCCCGGACAGGGCCAGTACACTGAAGCTTTCTTT. Its protein is CASSPGQGQYTEAFF.

The V and J genes are TRBV7-9 and TRBJ2-3, with 7 nucleotides matching TRBD2. V gave up 2 bases and J gave up 2 bases; unmatched junction bases: 4. This CDR3 is built from 15 residues. Germline V gene sequence: CDR1 SEHNR, CDR2 FQNEAQ (reference sequence). For the CDR3, the DNA is TGTGCCAGCAGCTTATGGGGGGGGAACACAGATACGCAGTATTTT. This sequence encodes CASSLWGGNTDTQYF.

This clonotype was picked up one time. V gene TRBV7-2 combines with J gene TRBJ2-7; D remains ambiguous. Germline values: CDR1 SGHTA, CDR2 FQGNSA. V dropped 5 bases and J dropped 4 bases, with 12 bases sitting between them. The CDR3 is made up of 13 amino acids. This CDR3 is CASSSEASYEQYF. CDR3 bases: TGTGCCAGCAGCAGTGAGGCCAGTTACGAGCAGTACTTC.

This clonotype turned up a few times. The rearrangement uses TRBV10-3 and TRBJ2-1; 9 positions match TRBD2. The CDR3 is 16 residues long. Per the germline V gene, CDR1 is ENHRY and CDR2 is SYGVKD. Trimming took 2 bases from V and 4 from J; bases not matched to a gene: 6. Written as DNA, the CDR3 is TGTGCCATCAGTGAGCCTGGGACTAGCCTTTACAATGAGCAGTTCTTC. Translated, it gives CAISEPGTSLYNEQFF.

CDR3 coding DNA: TGCGCCAGCAGCCAAGAACCACAGGGGAACTATGGCTACACCTTC. This translates into CASSQEPQGNYGYTF. The rearrangement uses TRBV4-3 and TRBJ1-2, with TRBD1 matching over 7 bases. This CDR3 region has 15 residues. Germline V gene lookup returns CDR1 LGHNA and CDR2 YSLEER. J lost 2 bases, V lost 0 bases, and 3 bases had no gene match.

This clonotype occurred many times. The genes are TRBV7-8 and TRBJ2-4; 10 bases are a match to TRBD2. In germline, CDR1 is SGHVS, CDR2 FQNEAQ. This CDR3 comprises 18 residues. J was trimmed by 0 bases and V by 4 bases; bases with no gene match: 9. CDR3 amino acids: CASSSVLAGAVAKNIQYF. The CDR3 region has the DNA TGTGCCAGCAGCTCGGTCCTAGCGGGAGCAGTAGCCAAAAACATTCAGTACTTC.

This clonotype came up a few times. This chain joins TRBV5-1 and TRBJ2-2, with a weak D call TRBD1 (5 bases). Germline loops: CDR1 SGHRS, CDR2 YFSETQ. The CDR3 sequence is 14 residues long. V gave up 7 bases and J gave up 0 bases, with 10 bases separating them. DNA of the CDR3: TGCGCCAGCGGTACAGGAGCGAACACCGGGGAGCTGTTTTTT. This sequence encodes CASGTGANTGELFF.

This chain uses TRBV5-6 with TRBJ2-2; D gene unclear. Germline V gene lookup returns CDR1 SGHDT and CDR2 YYEEEE. Trimming took off 7 bases at V and 3 bases at J, with 16 bases between the two ends. The CDR3 loop spans 15 amino acids. The CDR3 nucleotides are TGTGCCAGCGCTCCCACTCTGAAGGACACCGGGGAGCTGTTTTTT. Protein product: CASAPTLKDTGELFF.

The V call is TRBV6-1, the J call TRBJ2-2, with D hard to call. Trimming cost V 7 bases and J 1 base, with 16 bases left between them. Germline V gene lookup returns CDR1 MNHNS and CDR2 SASEGT. The CDR3 has 16 amino acids. The CDR3 reads CASNFYGNQNTGELFF. In nucleotides, the CDR3 is TGTGCCAGCAACTTTTACGGAAACCAGAACACCGGGGAGCTGTTTTTT.

The rearrangement uses TRBV5-1 and TRBJ1-2; D possibly corresponds to TRBD1 (5 bases). Germline V gives CDR1 SGHRS, CDR2 YFSETQ. The V end lost 7 bases, the J end lost 3 bases, and 13 bases lay between the germline ends. CDR3 size: 13 residues. Here the CDR3 DNA reads TGCGCCAGCGCCTCGACAGACTACTATGGCTACACCTTC. Its translation is CASASTDYYGYTF.

V usage is TRBV18 and J usage is TRBJ2-7; 9 bases map to TRBD1. Trimming removed 4 bases from V and 4 bases from J; junction bases left unmatched: 8. Germline V gene data show CDR1 as KGHSH and CDR2 as LQKENI. CDR3 length equals 15 residues. CDR3 sequence (DNA): TGTGCCAGCTCACAAACCGGGACAGGGAATTACGAGCAGTACTTC. It specifies CASSQTGTGNYEQYF. Full variable domain (rest looked up from reference TRBV18 and TRBJ2-7): NAGVMQNPRHLVRRRGQEARLRCSPMKGHSHVYWYRQLPEEGLKFMVYLQKENIIDESGMPKERFSAEFPKEGPSILRIQQVVRGDSAAYFCASSQTGTGNYEQYFGPGTRLTVT.

The chain couples TRBV11-2 to TRBJ2-2; 8 positions match TRBD2. This CDR3 comprises 17 residues. The germline V gene encodes CDR1 SGHAT and CDR2 FQNNGV. V shed 0 bases and J 0 bases; nucleotides not matched to a gene: 3. In DNA, the CDR3 is TGTGCCAGCAGCTTAGACGGGAGGGTCCCGAACACCGGGGAGCTGTTTTTT. Amino acids: CASSLDGRVPNTGELFF.

This clonotype was seen more than once but under ten times. This chain links TRBV6-2 or TRBV6-3 with TRBJ2-1; D gene uncertain. Germline lookup yields CDR1 MNHEY and CDR2 SVGEGT. This CDR3 spans 13 amino acids. The V end was cut by 6 bases, the J end by 10 bases, with 16 bases between. This chain's CDR3 is CASRWAWVGEQFF. CDR3 sequence (DNA): TGTGCCAGCAGGTGGGCCTGGGTGGGGGAGCAGTTCTTC.

This clonotype was recorded at least ten times. The chain has TRBV6-2 or TRBV6-3 and TRBJ1-1; 8 bases are a match to TRBD1. The CDR3 spans 15 residues. CDR1 and CDR2 from the germline V gene are MNHEY and SVGEGT. V dropped 0 bases and J dropped 4; count of bases not matched to a gene: 4. CDR3: CASSYSGQAATEAFF. CDR3 sequence (DNA): TGTGCCAGCAGTTACTCGGGACAGGCGGCCACTGAAGCTTTCTTT.

The table lists this clonotype with a few counts. The CDR3 DNA sequence: TGTGCCAGCAGCCAAGATCTCTCCTTCTGTAGGGGGAAAAGCACAGATACGCAGTATTTT. Its translation is CASSQDLSFCRGKSTDTQYF. The chain uses TRBV3-1 and TRBJ2-3, with a possible D match to TRBD1 (6 bases). V lost 0 bases to trimming and J lost 0 bases, with 22 bases between them. Germline V gene lookup returns CDR1 LGHDT and CDR2 YNNKEL (reference sequence). The CDR3 has 20 amino acids.